Here is one T cell receptor beta chain with its context. Its target is not known. At one boundary the junction diverges from the germline segment, which might be a read error. The CDR3 runs to 15 residues. Per the germline V gene, CDR1 is KGHSH and CDR2 is LQKENI. These data belong to a study of cytomegalovirus exposure and HLA in healthy donors. Study details: A subsequent analysis reported that the approximately 120 validation repertoires were produced on the same platform that had also been used for the roughly 700 first-cohort repertoires.

Findings of the study overall: The study put some 150 TCR beta chains on its list as cytomegalovirus-associated. Subsequent analysis found a tendency for first-cohort TCR clusters to co-occur within the 120 or so validation repertoires. Most TCRs appeared rarely, but some public TCRs recurred in many donors.

TCRdb keeps only in-frame clones here, not all; method: immunoSEQ multiplex PCR. The repertoire holds some 150,000 clones, with approximately 94% as singletons. V usage is TRBV18 and J usage is TRBJ1-1; D unclear. This TCR came from a man aged 18 to 29 in good health and CMV-seropositive. The sequencing input was PBMCs. The CDR3 nucleotides read TGCGCCAGCTCACCACCGACCTCCGGGAGAACTGAAGCTTTCTTT. Translated: CASSPPTSGRTEAFF.